These 25 T cell receptor beta chains share one sample of origin, sequenced in a study of Ad26.COV2.S vaccination and SARS-CoV-2 variants. The table came from immunoSEQ multiplex PCR; TCRdb's copy has only in-frame clones and leaves some out. The table records tens of thousands of clones, under 90% of them present only once. This material consisted of peripheral blood, taken after recovery from COVID-19. Receptor source: a human donor who had recovered from COVID-19.

J is TRBJ2-7 and V is TRBV7-2; D possibly corresponds to TRBD2 (5 bases). V dropped 2 bases and J dropped 6 bases, with 14 bases sitting between them. Germline CDR1 reads SGHTA; CDR2 reads FQGNSA. The CDR3 has 14 amino acids. The chain's CDR3 is CASSLSRRAGEQYF. In DNA, the CDR3 is TGTGCCAGCAGCTTAAGTCGCCGGGCGGGCGAGCAGTACTTC.

The genes are TRBV11-3 and TRBJ2-7; 10 bases are shared with TRBD1. CDR1 and CDR2 from the germline V gene are SGHNT and YENEEA. The CDR3 is 14 amino acids. J was trimmed by 4 bases and V by 5 bases; bases with no gene match: 5. The CDR3, as DNA: TGTGCCAGCAGCCTCCGGGACAGGGGATACGAGCAGTACTTC. It is translated as CASSLRDRGYEQYF.

This clone has a single count. At one of its ends the junction is not consistent with the germline gene, which may arise from a read error. The rearrangement uses TRBV7-2 and TRBJ2-5, with D unclear. This CDR3 has 14 amino acids. Germline CDR1 reads SGHTA; CDR2 reads FQGNSA. This chain's CDR3 is CASSSPRSQKTQYF. CDR3 coding DNA: TGTGCCAGCAGCTCCCCACGATCCCAAAAGACCCAGTACTTC.

The chain employs TRBV29-1 and TRBJ2-7; tentatively, D is TRBD1 (7 bases). The ends were cut back, 4 bases at V and 1 base at J, with 11 bases in the middle. The V gene's germline CDR1 is SQVTM and CDR2 ANQGSEA. This CDR3 region has 13 residues. The CDR3 nucleotides read TGCAGCGTTGTGCGGGGACAGTCCTACGAGCAGTACTTC. Protein: CSVVRGQSYEQYF.

This clone was found once. The chain joins TRBV5-4 to TRBJ2-1, with a tentative D call TRBD1 (5 bases). Germline lookup yields CDR1 SGHNT and CDR2 YYREEE (reference sequence). The CDR3 spans 15 residues. Trimming removed 2 bases from V and 5 bases from J, with 14 bases in between. CDR3 sequence (DNA): TGTGCCAGCAGCTTTAGACAGCTCAACAACAATGAGCAGTTCTTC. Its protein is CASSFRQLNNNEQFF.

The chain links TRBV4-1 to TRBJ2-7; TRBD2 aligns across 10 bases. Germline CDR1 reads MGHRA; CDR2 reads YSYEKL. J lost 0 bases, V lost 4 bases, and 9 bases had no gene match. The CDR3 runs to 17 residues. Here the CDR3 reads CASSRASGSLSSYEQYF. In DNA form, the CDR3 reads TGCGCCAGCAGCCGGGCTAGCGGGAGTTTGAGCTCCTACGAGCAGTACTTC.

The chain combines TRBV6-5 with TRBJ1-3; perhaps TRBD1 as D (5 bases). This CDR3 is built from 15 residues. The germline V and J ends were trimmed by 7 bases and 2 bases, with 15 bases remaining between them. Germline values: CDR1 MNHEY, CDR2 SVGAGI. DNA for the CDR3: TGTGCCAGCACCGGAGGGGTGGCAGCTGGAAACACCATATATTTT. Amino acids: CASTGGVAAGNTIYF.

The rearrangement links TRBV2 to TRBJ2-7; 12 bases align to TRBD2. Germline values: CDR1 SNHLY, CDR2 FYNNEI. The CDR3 has 15 residues. Trimming cost V 5 bases and J 3 bases; bases outside gene matches: 5. The CDR3 reads CASSLRLAGDYEQYF. For the CDR3, the DNA is TGTGCCAGCAGTCTAAGACTAGCGGGGGACTACGAGCAGTACTTC.

The chain joins TRBV5-1 to TRBJ2-7, with 12 bases identical to TRBD2. J lost 3 bases, V lost 3 bases, and 1 base had no gene match. This CDR3 has 14 amino acids. Germline loops: CDR1 SGHRS, CDR2 YFSETQ. CDR3: CASSWTSGDYEQYF. DNA of the CDR3: TGCGCCAGCAGCTGGACTAGCGGGGACTACGAGCAGTACTTC. The full variable domain, completed using reference TRBV5-1 and TRBJ2-7, is KAGVTQTPRYLIKTRGQQVTLSCSPISGHRSVSWYQQTPGQGLQFLFEYFSETQRNKGNFPGRFSGRQFSNSRSEMNVSTLELGDSALYLCASSWTSGDYEQYFGPGTRLTVT.

The table lists this clone with a few counts. This chain links TRBV20-1 with TRBJ1-2; no clear D. The CDR3 length is 11 residues. The ends were cut back, 0 bases at V and 8 bases at J, with 7 bases in the middle. Germline V gives CDR1 DFQATT, CDR2 SNEGSKA (reference sequence). The DNA of the CDR3 is TGCAGTGCTAGAGACAGGCCAGGCTACACCTTC. Residues: CSARDRPGYTF.

The chain joins TRBV11-2 to TRBJ2-7; the match to TRBD2 covers 10 bases. The CDR3 is 18 amino acids. Germline assignment: CDR1 SGHAT and CDR2 FQNNGV. V lost 5 bases and J lost 3; bases outside the gene matches: 16. DNA of the CDR3: TGTGCCAGCAGCCGAGGAGTAGCGGGAGGACAATTTGTCTACGAGCAGTACTTC. Protein: CASSRGVAGGQFVYEQYF.

This clone was detected only once. This sequence joins TRBV19 and TRBJ2-3; 15 bases are shared with TRBD2. Germline V gives CDR1 LNHDA, CDR2 SQIVND (reference sequence). The V and J ends lost 0 bases and 14 bases, in that order; junction bases with no gene match: 21. The CDR3 runs 20 residues. DNA for the CDR3: TGTGCCAGTAGTATAGATCGAAGCGGGACTAGCGGGAGGACCCCACCCCGTCTGTATTTT. Encoded protein: CASSIDRSGTSGRTPPRLYF.

The chain is built from TRBV4-1 and TRBJ2-1, with TRBD2 as a possible D gene (5 bases). V was cut by 6 bases and J by 2 bases, with 11 bases left in between. Looked up from germline, CDR1 is MGHRA and CDR2 is YSYEKL. This CDR3 has 14 amino acids. The CDR3 loop reads CASSRTQTYNEQFF. The CDR3, as DNA: TGCGCCAGCAGTCGGACTCAAACCTACAATGAGCAGTTCTTC.

A word on this clone: A read error is possible here, since a much larger clone lies one base away. Different DNA sequences within this sample yield the same CDR3. The chain uses TRBV14 and TRBJ1-1; 10 positions agree with TRBD1. Germline CDR1 is SGHDN and CDR2 is FVKESK. V gave up 1 base and J gave up 6 bases; unmatched junction bases: 5. The CDR3 is 15 residues long. Written as DNA, the CDR3 is TGTGCCAGCAGCCAAGTGACAGGGGGCTCAGCTGAAGCTTTCTTT. Translation gives CASSQVTGGSAEAFF.

The chain combines TRBV6-2 or TRBV6-3 with TRBJ2-3; TRBD1 agrees at 7 bases. The trim removed 5 bases at V and 9 bases at J, leaving 8 bases unmatched. Germline assignment: CDR1 MNHEY and CDR2 SVGEGT. There are 13 residues in the CDR3. The CDR3 DNA sequence: TGTGCCAGCAGTGTGGACAGGCTTTTCACGCAGTATTTT. Amino acids: CASSVDRLFTQYF.

The gene calls are TRBV11-2 and TRBJ2-1; D not certain. Germline loops: CDR1 SGHAT, CDR2 FQNNGV. V was clipped by 1 base and J by 10 bases, with 11 bases between them. There are 13 residues in the CDR3. CDR3 bases: TGTGCCAGCAGCTTAGTAGGGCTCCACGAGCAGTTCTTC. It is translated as CASSLVGLHEQFF.

J is TRBJ1-6 and V is TRBV19, with 8 bases aligning to TRBD1. Trimming took 5 bases from V and 10 from J; bases not matched to a gene: 7. Germline V gives CDR1 LNHDA, CDR2 SQIVND (reference sequence). The CDR3 totals 14 residues. The chain's CDR3 is CASSLRTGNSPLHF. For the CDR3, the DNA is TGTGCCAGTAGTCTCAGGACAGGGAACTCACCCCTCCACTTT.

This clone was seen once. This sequence joins TRBV5-4 and TRBJ1-4, with TRBD1 identical over 10 bases. Per germline, CDR1 SGHNT and CDR2 YYREEE (reference sequence). J was trimmed by 5 bases and V by 3 bases; bases with no gene match: 7. This CDR3 is built from 16 residues. CDR3 sequence: CASSSPQDRGNEKLFF. The CDR3 bases are TGTGCCAGCAGCTCCCCCCAGGACAGGGGGAATGAAAAACTGTTTTTT.

The chain has TRBV7-2 and TRBJ2-3; 9 nucleotides agree with TRBD2. V trimming: 3 bases; J trimming: 3 bases; junction bases outside the gene matches: 7. Germline CDR1 reads SGHTA; CDR2 reads FQGNSA. This CDR3 comprises 16 residues. The CDR3 loop is CASSLSLAGHTDTQYF. CDR3 bases: TGTGCCAGCAGCTTGAGTCTAGCGGGACATACAGATACGCAGTATTTT. The full variable domain, completed using reference TRBV7-2 and TRBJ2-3, is GAGVSQSPSNKVTEKGKDVELRCDPISGHTALYWYRQSLGQGLEFLIYFQGNSAPDKSGLPSDRFSAERTGGSVSTLTIQRTQQEDSAVYLCASSLSLAGHTDTQYFGPGTRLTVL.

This chain joins TRBV15 and TRBJ2-5, with 10 bases fitting TRBD2. V lost 1 base and J lost 1; bases outside the gene matches: 3. Germline lookup yields CDR1 LNHNV and CDR2 YYDKDF (reference sequence). CDR3 length equals 16 residues. CDR3 amino acids: CATSRGLAGAQETQYF. CDR3 in DNA: TGTGCCACCAGCAGAGGGCTAGCGGGGGCCCAAGAGACCCAGTACTTC.

V is TRBV3-1 (or the pseudogene TRBV3-2) and J is TRBJ2-5; D gene unclear. Germline V gene data show CDR1 as LGHDT and CDR2 as YNNKEL (reference sequence). The CDR3 length is 11 residues. Between the trimmed V and J ends, which lost 2 bases and 6 bases, there was a span of 4 bases. The CDR3: CASSQRQTQYF. The CDR3 nucleotides read TGTGCCAGCAGCCAACGTCAGACCCAGTACTTC.

The V gene is TRBV6-2 or TRBV6-3, the J gene TRBJ2-1; D possibly matches TRBD1 or TRBD2 (5 bases each). CDR1 is MNHEY, CDR2 SVGEGT, per germline. The CDR3 sequence is 13 residues long. Trimming left V 6 bases short and J 9 bases short, with 15 bases between. The CDR3 nucleotides are TGTGCCAGCAGCTGGGACCCCACCGCTGAGCAGTTCTTC. This translates into CASSWDPTAEQFF.

CDR3 sequence: CASMLLAGAPPLSTDTQYF. The CDR3 nucleotides read TGTGCCAGCATGCTACTAGCGGGAGCTCCCCCCCTTAGCACAGATACGCAGTATTTT. The rearrangement uses TRBV7-7 and TRBJ2-3; TRBD2 matches at 11 bases. The CDR3 sequence is 19 residues long. The germline CDR1 and CDR2 sequences are SSHAT and FNYEAQ (reference sequence). After removal of 7 bases from V and 0 bases from J, the junction contained 15 bases not matched to a gene.

The chain couples TRBV7-5 to TRBJ1-5; the table assigns TRBD1, which was not confirmed against the DNA. TRBV7-5 represents a pseudogene. There are 15 residues in the CDR3. CDR3 in DNA: TGTGTCAGAAGTATTCCGGGACAGGGCTATCAGCCCCAGCATTTT. This gives the protein CVRSIPGQGYQPQHF.

This clone was seen a handful of times. The CDR3: CASSFQGGSYGYTF. CDR3 sequence (DNA): TGTGCCAGCAGTTTTCAGGGGGGCTCCTATGGCTACACCTTC. V gene TRBV6-5 combines with J gene TRBJ1-2; TRBD1 matches 7 bases. Trimming took 4 bases from V and 4 from J; bases not matched to a gene: 6. Germline V gene data show CDR1 as MNHEY and CDR2 as SVGAGI. The length of the CDR3 is 14 residues.